This is a list of T cell receptor beta chains from one sample in a study of blood T cell repertoires in COVID-19. Here immunoSEQ multiplex PCR was the method, and the copy in TCRdb shows in-frame clones only, minus some. This table has more than 65,000 clones, roughly four fifths appearing once. The specimen was peripheral blood. These receptors originate from a woman over 75 with acute or convalescent COVID-19. CDR3s include the opening cysteine and the closing phenylalanine or tryptophan. Fields, in order: V gene, clone size, J gene, CDR3 protein. Clone size, where shown, is once, few, many, or a class for clones that have expanded.

TRBV6-2/TRBV6-3	NA	TRBJ2-5	CASSYTSHDGGVTQYF
TRBV30	NA	TRBJ1-1	CASHQRGINTEAFF
TRBV4-1	NA	TRBJ1-6	CASSQTSWTGGNSPLHF
TRBV7-9	NA	TRBJ1-4	CASSLDRVEKLFF
TRBV20-1	NA	TRBJ1-5	CSASRGQGFSNQPQHF
TRBV11-3	NA	TRBJ2-1	CASSLSISGDAYNEQFF
TRBV29-1	NA	TRBJ2-7	CSVEEAQGSEQYF
TRBV20-1	few	TRBJ1-5	CSASGTGGFQPQHF
TRBV19	once	TRBJ2-3	CASGDTSTDTQYF
TRBV18	NA	TRBJ1-1	CASSTSPGQNTEAFF
TRBV30	once	TRBJ2-7	CASSTGGKVHEQYF
TRBV10-3	NA	TRBJ1-2	CAIFGGIGYTF
TRBV6-1	NA	TRBJ1-1	CASSDPGTTFYGAFF
TRBV5-1	NA	TRBJ2-3	CASSLGSGVTDTQYF
TRBV5-1	NA	TRBJ2-1	CASSLGIPREFQFF
TRBV3-1/TRBV3-2	NA	TRBJ2-2	CASSQVQGIGELFF
TRBV5-4	NA	TRBJ2-2	CASSFSLDTGELFF
TRBV6-6	NA	TRBJ1-2	CASSSFGTGVNYGYTF
TRBV2	NA	TRBJ1-4	CASSVGTGVQEKLFF
TRBV7-6	NA	TRBJ1-1	CASSPRNTEAFF
TRBV11-3	NA	TRBJ2-1	CASSLDTYNEQFF
TRBV19	NA	TRBJ2-5	CASSIGAGGGETQYF
TRBV18	NA	TRBJ1-3	CASSPAGQGYRNTIYF
TRBV19	NA	TRBJ1-1	CASRRDRTGAEAFF
TRBV6-5	NA	TRBJ1-5	CASSPGFYQPQHF
TRBV15	NA	TRBJ1-2	CATQGTGDLNYGYTF
TRBV5-4	NA	TRBJ1-5	CASSLDYNQPQHF
TRBV5-1	few	TRBJ1-1	CASSRTVNTEAFF
TRBV11-2	NA	TRBJ2-7	CASTPKPSSYEQYF
TRBV5-1	NA	TRBJ1-1	CASARDGDLSEAFF
TRBV14	NA	TRBJ1-1	CASRRSGRVNTEAFF
TRBV18	NA	TRBJ1-5	CASSNRQGIIQPQHF
TRBV5-4	once	TRBJ2-1	CASSQKRGNNEQFF
TRBV3-1/TRBV3-2	NA	TRBJ2-1	CASSQDQVAGRLEERNEQFF
TRBV6-5	few	TRBJ1-2	CASSEAEGGYTF
TRBV5-4	NA	TRBJ2-2	CASSLVRGANTGELFF
TRBV7-2	NA	TRBJ2-3	CASSGLAGIPDTQYF
TRBV9	NA	TRBJ2-3	CASSVEVADTDTQYF
TRBV7-9	NA	TRBJ1-2	CASSLGAGGFYGYTF
TRBV7-9	NA	TRBJ1-1	CASSTQGAYTEAFF
TRBV18	NA	TRBJ1-3	CASSPHGVDGNTIYF
TRBV19	NA	TRBJ1-1	CASSRRQGEGNTEAFF
TRBV18	few	TRBJ1-5	CASSPPYLQGGRDSAQHF
TRBV30	NA	TRBJ1-4	CAWKIQEKLFF
TRBV5-4	NA	TRBJ1-4	CASSEWINGWNEKLFF
TRBV3-1/TRBV3-2	NA	TRBJ2-1	CASGPGQRGFSYNEQFF
TRBV7-9	NA	TRBJ2-3	CASSLATDTQYF
TRBV19	NA	TRBJ2-5	CASSIDHGQGGQETQYF
TRBV5-1	NA	TRBJ1-1	CASSGEPGQHYGRTEAFF
TRBV1	few	TRBJ1-2	CTSGPDRGIRSSGYGYTF
TRBV25-1	NA	TRBJ1-2	CASSTIGDYGYTF
TRBV11-2	NA	TRBJ1-2	CASSRQGGDGGYTF
TRBV21-1	NA	TRBJ2-2	CASSSLKEAGENTGELFF
TRBV20-1	NA	TRBJ1-6	CSASFAQEGSPLHF
TRBV18	NA	TRBJ1-3	CASSAGQASGNTIYF